This is a list of T cell receptor beta chains from one sample in a study of glioma-infiltrating T cells after dendritic cell vaccination. Assay: immunoSEQ multiplex PCR; the TCRdb copy retains only in-frame clones and omits some. This table holds about 65,000 clones, approximately 89% found once. The sample was blood, taken after dendritic cell vaccination. These receptors were taken from a human donor with glioblastoma. The CDR3 runs from the conserved cysteine through the conserved F or W. The D gene is left open where the match is weak. The size field is filled for only some rows; it gives once, few, many or a size class.

v_gene	d_gene	j_gene	abundance	CDR3nt	CDR3aa
TRBV19	TRBD1	TRBJ2-3	-	TGTGCCAGTAGTGCCGGACAGGGGGGGAATACGCAGTATTTT	CASSAGQGGNTQYF
TRBV4-2	TRBD2	TRBJ2-7	-	TGTGCCAGCAGCCAACCGGGACTAGCGGACTACGAGCAGTACTTC	CASSQPGLADYEQYF
TRBV15	-	TRBJ1-1	-	TGTGCCACCAGGGGGGACACTCACACTGAAGCTTTCTTT	CATRGDTHTEAFF
TRBV6-1	-	TRBJ1-4	-	TGTGCCAGCAGTGAAAGGCGGCAGATACGGCCTGAAAAACTGTTTTTT	CASSERRQIRPEKLFF
TRBV6-5	-	TRBJ1-3	medium-sized	TGTGCCAGCAGTTACGGGCCCCGAAACACCATATATTTT	CASSYGPRNTIYF
TRBV10-2	-	TRBJ1-4	few	TGCGCCAGCAGTGGAACGGGGGGAGTTCACGAAAAACTGTTTTTT	CASSGTGGVHEKLFF
TRBV19	TRBD2	TRBJ2-7	-	TGTGCCAGTAGTGGCATAGCGGGGAGGGGCGAGCAGTACTTC	CASSGIAGRGEQYF
TRBV5-4	-	TRBJ1-2	-	TGTGCCAGCAGCTTGCCAGGGTATGGCTACACCTTC	CASSLPGYGYTF
TRBV27	TRBD1	TRBJ1-2	-	TGTGCCAGCAGTACAATTTACAGGGGTAAGGGGTTAGGCTACACCTTC	CASSTIYRGKGLGYTF
TRBV10-3	-	TRBJ1-2	-	TGTGCCATCAGTCCGGGGGACTATGGCTACACCTTC	CAISPGDYGYTF
TRBV10-3	-	TRBJ1-4	-	TGTGCCATCAGGCGGGGCTCGGGGGTGGATGAAAAACTGTTTTTT	CAIRRGSGVDEKLFF
TRBV9	TRBD1	TRBJ2-7	-	TGTGCCAGCAGCGTCCAGGTGGGACAGGGGTACGAGCAGTACTTC	CASSVQVGQGYEQYF
TRBV19	-	TRBJ1-1	-	TGTGCCAGTAGTATAGACAGGGGTTTCACTGAAGCTTTCTTT	CASSIDRGFTEAFF
TRBV4-3	-	TRBJ2-6	-	TGCGCCAGCAGCCAAGAGTTAGGGGCTGGGGCCAACGTCCTGACTTTC	CASSQELGAGANVLTF
TRBV10-3	TRBD1	TRBJ1-1	-	TGTGCCATCAGTGAGTCGAGGACAGGGGGGACCGTTGAAGCTTTCTTT	CAISESRTGGTVEAFF
TRBV15	-	TRBJ1-1	-	TGTGCCACCAGCAGAGATCCGACTGAAGCTTTCTTT	CATSRDPTEAFF
TRBV6-1	TRBD2	TRBJ2-7	-	TGTGCCAGCAGTGAACGGGGGGGGGCGTCTGGAAACGAGCAGTACTTC	CASSERGGASGNEQYF
TRBV7-7	TRBD1	TRBJ2-2	-	TGTGCTAGCAGCTTGAACAGGGGCAACACCGGGGAGCTGTTTTTT	CASSLNRGNTGELFF
TRBV19	TRBD1	TRBJ1-2	-	TGTGCCAGTTCGGAGATACAGGGGGCCTATGGCTACACCTTC	CASSEIQGAYGYTF
TRBV2	TRBD2	TRBJ2-3	-	TGTGCCAGCAGACACGGGCCCTCTTTCGGCGGGGTGACTAGCGCATCTAGCACAGATACGCAGTATTTT	CASRHGPSFGGVTSASSTDTQYF
TRBV19	-	TRBJ2-5	-	TGTGCCAGTACCAGGGCCCCCCAAGAGACCCAGTACTTC	CASTRAPQETQYF
TRBV18	TRBD1	TRBJ2-6	-	TGTGCCAGCTCACCCCTAGGGGGCTCGACTGGGGCCAACGTCCTGACTTTC	CASSPLGGSTGANVLTF
TRBV9	TRBD1	TRBJ2-1	-	TGTGCCAGCAGCGCGACTGGGACAGGGGTTTTGAATGAGCAGTTCTTC	CASSATGTGVLNEQFF
TRBV15	TRBD1	TRBJ2-7	-	TGTGCCACCAGCAGTGGAACCGGGACAGGGATAGTCGAGCAGTACTTC	CATSSGTGTGIVEQYF
TRBV30	-	TRBJ2-1	-	TGTGCCTGGAGCGACAATGAGCAGTTCTTC	CAWSDNEQFF
TRBV7-8	TRBD2	TRBJ2-3	-	TGTGCCAGCACCCGACTAGCGCAAAACACAGATACGCAGTATTTT	CASTRLAQNTDTQYF
TRBV6-1	TRBD2	TRBJ2-3	-	TGTGCCAGCAGTGCTCGGGTAGCGGGAGAGTCAGATACGCAGTATTTT	CASSARVAGESDTQYF
TRBV7-2	TRBD1	TRBJ1-2	-	TGTGCCAGCAGCTTCGGACAGGGGGCCGGTGGCTACACCTTC	CASSFGQGAGGYTF
TRBV19	-	TRBJ1-4	-	TGTGCCAGTAGTATAGTTGGAGGTTGGGGTGAAAAACTGTTTTTT	CASSIVGGWGEKLFF
TRBV9	-	TRBJ1-1	-	TGTGCCAGCAGCGTAGCTGGAGGGAGGGAAGCTTTCTTT	CASSVAGGREAFF
TRBV6-1	-	TRBJ1-5	-	TGTGCCAGCAGTGAATCAGGAGGGCGTAGCAATCAGCCCCAGCATTTT	CASSESGGRSNQPQHF
TRBV5-6	-	TRBJ2-2	-	TGTGCCAGCAGCTTGATCGGAGGGGCCTTTAACACCGGGGAGCTGTTTTTT	CASSLIGGAFNTGELFF
TRBV9	TRBD2	TRBJ2-3	-	TGTGCCAGCAGCGTTGGGTCTAGCGGGCACACAGATACGCAGTATTTT	CASSVGSSGHTDTQYF
TRBV19	TRBD2	TRBJ2-1	-	TGTGCCAGTAGTATGCGGACTAGCGGACAGAGCTCCTACAATGAGCAGTTCTTC	CASSMRTSGQSSYNEQFF
TRBV7-9	-	TRBJ1-5	-	TGTGCCAGCAGCTCAACTTACGGGACACAGAATCAGCCCCAGCATTTT	CASSSTYGTQNQPQHF
TRBV5-4	-	TRBJ2-5	-	TGTGCCAGCAGCTTCCGGGACTTACAAGAGACCCAGTACTTC	CASSFRDLQETQYF
TRBV7-9	-	TRBJ2-7	-	TGTGCCAGCAGCTTAGATCGGCAGGGCCTCACGTACGAGCAGTACTTC	CASSLDRQGLTYEQYF
TRBV29-1	TRBD1	TRBJ1-2	-	TGCAGCGTCGTCCTATCGGGACAGGGGGTGGGAGGCTACACCTTC	CSVVLSGQGVGGYTF